Listed below are T cell receptor beta chains from one sample, sequenced in a study of Graves' ophthalmopathy and Graves' hyperthyroidism. MiXCR was run by TCRdb on the multiplex PCR reads, yielding one entry per CDR3 protein. The sample lists roughly 500,000 distinct CDR3 sequences; 13% to 15% were seen once. Sequencing used blood. The receptor set was obtained from a woman in her 30s with Graves' ophthalmopathy. Each CDR3 is given with its conserved first and last residue. Each record gives: clone size, V gene, J gene, CDR3 protein. Clone size, where shown, is once, few, many, or a class for clones that have expanded.

>many|TRBV20-1|TRBJ1-6
CSARGVGSPLHF
>many|TRBV11-2|TRBJ1-6
CASSLGTGYSPLHF
>many|TRBV7-2|TRBJ1-1
CASSLGGGGITEAFF
>many|TRBV30|TRBJ1-1
CAWSGWGPTEAFF
>-|TRBV13|TRBJ2-7
CARSIQGYEQYF
>many|TRBV12-3/TRBV12-4|TRBJ1-5
CASSVTGGQPQHF
>many|TRBV2|TRBJ1-1
CASNLAGQGPNTEAFF
>few|TRBV4-1|TRBJ2-7
CASSQVSDSAYEQYF
>many|TRBV12-3/TRBV12-4|TRBJ1-3
CASSSRSGNTIYF
>many|TRBV28|TRBJ2-7
CASNDRGLQIYEQYF
>many|TRBV6-1|TRBJ1-6
CASRKQGGSNNSPLHF
>many|TRBV29-1|TRBJ2-5
CSVEAVETQYF
>many|TRBV6-1|TRBJ2-7
CASSAGSYEQYF
>-|TRBV30|TRBJ2-6
CAWTGRHSGANVLTF
>many|TRBV4-1|TRBJ2-5
CASSQEREKGPHGETQYF
>many|TRBV28|TRBJ1-2
CASSKIGTGRATHGYTF
>-|TRBV6-2/TRBV6-3|TRBJ2-7
CASSYKQGGYEQYF
>many|TRBV4-1|TRBJ2-7
CASSQVSRGSPYEQYF
>many|TRBV24-1|TRBJ2-5
CATSDTGTGDEETQYF
>many|TRBV6-2/TRBV6-3|TRBJ2-7
CASTHGTSGRAVSYEQYF
>many|TRBV5-1|TRBJ2-7
CASSPRTGVVYEQYF
>-|TRBV28|TRBJ1-5
CASSLSPTATTAQHF
>-|TRBV19|TRBJ2-5
CATLGSRETQYF
>many|TRBV4-1|TRBJ1-1
CASSLFLGVEAFF
>many|TRBV20-1|TRBJ2-7
CSATGTGNEQYF
>few|TRBV12-3/TRBV12-4|TRBJ1-2
CASSAHNYGYTF
>many|TRBV6-2/TRBV6-3|TRBJ1-5
CASSLRPSSNQPQHF
>many|TRBV12-3/TRBV12-4|TRBJ2-5
CASSLSPKLGETQYF
>many|TRBV27|TRBJ2-7
CATGRISYEQYF
>many|TRBV15|TRBJ1-1
CATSTRTGGNTEAFF
>many|TRBV12-3/TRBV12-4|TRBJ2-7
CASRPGLAGSGEQYF
>-|TRBV7-2|TRBJ2-3
CASSLRLKGGTDTQYF
>few|TRBV20-1|TRBJ1-2
CSATSYTF
>many|TRBV6-5|TRBJ1-6
CASGGGYNSPLHF
>many|TRBV7-9|TRBJ2-4
CASSLTGVKNIQYF
>-|TRBV12-3/TRBV12-4|TRBJ2-7
CASSTGTGRSYEQYF
>many|TRBV6-1|TRBJ2-7
CASNLDRVRNEQYF
>many|TRBV6-2/TRBV6-3|TRBJ2-7
CASSDGLTGREQYF
>many|TRBV28|TRBJ1-1
CASSFYRVITEAFF
>many|TRBV27|TRBJ1-6
CASSFPGEPLHF
>many|TRBV27|TRBJ2-5
CASREGQAYQETQYF
>-|TRBV5-1|TRBJ2-5
CASSWTAGEETQYF
>many|TRBV5-1|TRBJ1-1
CASSTWVGAEAFF
>many|TRBV4-1|TRBJ1-5
CASSPLETAGSNQPQHF
>many|TRBV12-3/TRBV12-4|TRBJ2-5
CASSLGGYQETQYF
>few|TRBV6-5|TRBJ2-5
CASSYGRTSGRGETQYF
>-|TRBV6-2/TRBV6-3|TRBJ2-7
CASSDGTRLEQYF
>-|TRBV3-1|TRBJ2-7
CASSQGRFGNYEQYF